These T cell receptor beta chains were read from a single sample in a study of OX40 agonist ivuxolimab in advanced cancers. Sequencing was performed with immunoSEQ multiplex PCR; in TCRdb, only in-frame clones are kept and a portion is missing. The sample has 95,000 to 100,000 clones; roughly 93% are singletons. Sequencing was performed on CD4+ or CD8+ T cells sorted from blood, taken in a trial of the OX40 agonist ivuxolimab. These receptors were collected from an adult with an advanced solid tumor such as melanoma, head and neck, liver or kidney cancer. CDR3s include the opening cysteine and the closing phenylalanine or tryptophan. A D gene is named only where the DNA matches it firmly. Size tells how often a clone was seen (once, few, many) or the class of an expanded clone, and some rows leave it out.

clone_size	j_call	d_call	cdr3_length	v_call	cdr3_nt	cdr3_aa
-	TRBJ1-4	TRBD1	16	TRBV11-3	TGTGCCAGCAGCTTGTACAGGGGGCCAAGGCTCGAAAAACTGTTTTTT	CASSLYRGPRLEKLFF
-	TRBJ1-6	-	15	TRBV7-9	TGTGCCAGCAGCTTAGAGGACGGTACCTATTCACCCCTCCACTTT	CASSLEDGTYSPLHF
-	TRBJ2-1	-	11	TRBV7-2	TGTGCCAGCAGCTTAGGGGGTGAGCAGTTCTTC	CASSLGGEQFF
-	TRBJ2-2	-	14	TRBV6-4	TGTGCCAGCAGTGACTCGTCGTACACCGGGGAGCTGTTTTTT	CASSDSSYTGELFF
-	TRBJ1-5	-	13	TRBV6-5	TGTGCCAGCAGTTACTCACCACGTCAGCCCCAGCATTTT	CASSYSPRQPQHF
-	TRBJ2-1	TRBD1	15	TRBV2	TGTGCCAGCAGTAAGGACAGGGTGTCCTACAATGAGCAGTTCTTC	CASSKDRVSYNEQFF
-	TRBJ1-5	-	12	TRBV5-4	TGTGCCAGCAGCTACAGAGATCAGCCCCAGCATTTT	CASSYRDQPQHF
-	TRBJ2-2	-	13	TRBV9	TGTGCCAGCAGCGCCCTCGACACCGGGGAGCTGTTTTTT	CASSALDTGELFF
few	TRBJ2-3	-	13	TRBV28	TGTGCCAGCAGGGACCCGCTCACAGATACGCAGTATTTT	CASRDPLTDTQYF
once	TRBJ2-1	-	13	TRBV5-8	TGTGCCAGCAGCTTGAACTCCTACAATGAGCAGTTCTTC	CASSLNSYNEQFF
-	TRBJ1-2	TRBD1	15	TRBV18	TGTGCCAGCTCACGACAGGGACCTATTAACTATGGCTACACCTTC	CASSRQGPINYGYTF
-	TRBJ2-3	-	13	TRBV9	TGTGCCAGCAGCGTCAGTGGCACAGATACGCAGTATTTT	CASSVSGTDTQYF
-	TRBJ1-6	TRBD1	14	TRBV30	TGTGCCTGGAGTGTGACAGGGACCAATTCACCCCTCCACTTT	CAWSVTGTNSPLHF
once	TRBJ2-5	-	14	TRBV4-2	TGTGCCAGCAGCAACAGCGCTAGGAGGGAGACCCAGTACTTC	CASSNSARRETQYF
-	TRBJ1-2	-	15	TRBV10-3	TGTGCCATCACCGGAGGAGGGTCGGGTAACTATGGCTACACCTTC	CAITGGGSGNYGYTF
-	TRBJ2-3	-	13	TRBV4-1	TGCGCCAGCAGCCAAGAGAGGACAGATACGCAGTATTTT	CASSQERTDTQYF